The clone carrying this T cell receptor (beta chain) was detected many times. Its antigen is not identified. The junction differs from germline at one of its ends, possibly a read error. This specimen belongs to a study of T cells in Graves' hyperthyroidism and ophthalmopathy. Study context: The initial diagnosis was the point when peripheral blood was collected, ahead of any treatment.

The study left out patients who had uncontrolled infection, other autoimmune disease, pregnancy or lactation. General study points: The model forecast ophthalmopathy, anticipating it by a median about 7 months before onset. Ophthalmopathy cases were set apart from stable hyperthyroidism by a 13 V-J model.

Germline CDR1 SGHRS, CDR2 YFSETQ. This CDR3 comprises 15 residues. TCR beta CDR3 regions were amplified from RNA transcripts. When the TCR CDR3 underwent first-round RT-PCR, the HTBI primer set was used. In TCRdb, the multiplex PCR reads were re-called with MiXCR into one record per CDR3 protein. Of roughly 650,000 distinct CDR3 sequences listed, 15% to 20% are singletons. V gene TRBV5-1 combines with J gene TRBJ1-5; 9 bases fit TRBD1. The sequence came from a woman between 40 and 55 years old with Graves' ophthalmopathy. The sample consisted of blood. CDR3 nucleotide sequence: TGCGCCGGCAGCCGTGGGACAGGGATCAATCAGCCCCAGCATTTT. Translation: CAGSRGTGINQPQHF.